Following are 17 T cell receptor beta chains from one sample sequenced in a study of blood T cell repertoires in COVID-19. TCRdb's copy holds only in-frame clones and misses some; the assay was immunoSEQ multiplex PCR. The sample records about 63,000 clones, approximately 79% being singletons. Sequencing was done on a sample of peripheral blood. All receptors derive from a human donor in a cohort sampled during active COVID-19.

The gene calls are TRBV4-1 and TRBJ2-2, with 7 bases matching TRBD1. CDR1 and CDR2 (germline): MGHRA, YSYEKL. J lost 1 base, V lost 4 bases, and 3 bases had no gene match. The CDR3 is 15 amino acids. This CDR3 reads CASSPRTGNTGELFF. The CDR3 DNA follows: TGCGCCAGCAGCCCCCGGACAGGGAACACCGGGGAGCTGTTTTTT.

The V and J genes are TRBV19 and TRBJ1-1; D perhaps matches TRBD1 (5 bases). CDR1 and CDR2 (germline): LNHDA, SQIVND (reference sequence). Trimming took off 4 bases at V and 2 bases at J, with 17 bases between the two ends. This CDR3 region has 16 residues. This chain's CDR3 is CASSNDGAGRNTEAFF. The CDR3 nucleotides are TGTGCCAGTAGTAATGACGGAGCGGGGCGTAACACTGAAGCTTTCTTT.

The chain couples TRBV19 to TRBJ2-1, with D unresolved. Trimming took off 7 bases at V and 0 bases at J, with 7 bases between the two ends. The germline V gene has CDR1 LNHDA and CDR2 SQIVND (reference sequence). CDR3 length equals 13 residues. The CDR3, as DNA: TGTGCCAGTAAAAAGAGCTCCTACAATGAGCAGTTCTTC. This codes for CASKKSSYNEQFF.

The rearrangement uses TRBV6-5 and TRBJ2-1, with 15 nucleotides matching TRBD2. CDR1 is MNHEY, CDR2 SVGAGI, per germline. Losses at the gene ends were 5 bases for V and 7 bases for J; bases not matched to a gene: 6. The CDR3 totals 16 residues. CDR3 sequence (DNA): TGTGCCAGCAGTCACTGGACTAGCGGGAGGGGAAATGAGCAGTTCTTC. Protein: CASSHWTSGRGNEQFF.

The chain links TRBV2 to TRBJ2-7; tentative D call: TRBD1 (5 bases). This CDR3 contains 14 residues. Germline CDR1 reads SNHLY; CDR2 reads FYNNEI. The V end lost 8 bases, the J end lost 5 bases, and 19 bases lay between the germline ends. The CDR3 sequence is CASLQGWGYDEQYF. The CDR3 nucleotides are TGTGCCAGCCTTCAAGGGTGGGGCTACGACGAGCAGTACTTC.

The sample holds one count of this clone. This sequence joins TRBV5-1 and TRBJ2-1; D remains unclear. The V end was cut by 1 base, the J end by 1 base, with 12 bases between. The germline V gene encodes CDR1 SGHRS and CDR2 YFSETQ. This CDR3 contains 16 residues. CDR3 sequence (DNA): TGCGCCAGCAGCTTGATAGCCTCATATTCCTACAATGAGCAGTTCTTC. Its protein product is CASSLIASYSYNEQFF.

The chain combines TRBV18 with TRBJ2-7, with D tentatively TRBD1 (7 bases). Germline V gives CDR1 KGHSH, CDR2 LQKENI. CDR3 length: 16 amino acids. Trimming took off 1 base at V and 4 bases at J, with 17 bases between the two ends. CDR3 coding DNA: TGTGCCAGCTCACCACGGCAGGGGGGCAAGGGATACGAGCAGTACTTC. Amino acid sequence: CASSPRQGGKGYEQYF.

In this sample, this clone turned up once. The chain carries TRBV20-1 and TRBJ1-2; D ambiguous. The CDR3 runs to 14 residues. V dropped 3 bases and J dropped 6 bases, with 17 bases sitting between them. The germline gives CDR1 DFQATT, CDR2 SNEGSKA (reference sequence). The CDR3 spells CSASGPGGGDGYTF. The CDR3 DNA follows: TGCAGTGCTAGTGGTCCGGGTGGAGGTGATGGCTACACCTTC.

This clone was seen once. This chain joins TRBV18 and TRBJ2-3; 15 positions match TRBD2. Germline V gives CDR1 KGHSH, CDR2 LQKENI. The CDR3 sequence is 18 residues long. Germline trimming cut 2 bases from V and 3 bases from J; bases unmatched to any gene: 6. CDR3 DNA sequence: TGTGCCAGCTCACCATACGGGACTAGCGGGAGGATAACAGATACGCAGTATTTT. It translates to CASSPYGTSGRITDTQYF.

This chain joins TRBV27 and TRBJ2-7, with 10 bases lining up with TRBD1. After removal of 5 bases from V and 4 bases from J, the junction contained 11 bases not matched to a gene. Germline CDR1 reads MNHEY; CDR2 reads SMNVEV (reference sequence). This CDR3 has 16 residues. The CDR3 reads CASSRTTGTGVYEQYF. The CDR3 DNA is TGTGCCAGCAGTCGAACCACCGGGACAGGGGTTTACGAGCAGTACTTC.

The rearrangement uses TRBV19 and TRBJ2-5, with D possibly matching TRBD1 (5 bases). Trimming cost V 3 bases and J 0 bases, with 14 bases left between them. Germline CDR1 reads LNHDA; CDR2 reads SQIVND (reference sequence). The CDR3 contains 16 residues. CDR3 sequence: CASSMWGSADQETQYF. CDR3 in DNA: TGTGCCAGTAGTATGTGGGGCAGTGCTGACCAAGAGACCCAGTACTTC.

The table lists this clone with a few counts. The chain employs TRBV4-1 and TRBJ1-1, with D unclear. The length of the CDR3 is 14 residues. Germline V gene data show CDR1 as MGHRA and CDR2 as YSYEKL. The V and J ends lost 4 bases and 1 base respectively, with 10 bases between them. The chain's CDR3 is CASSLNEGNTEAFF. The CDR3 nucleotides are TGCGCCAGCAGCCTGAATGAGGGGAACACTGAAGCTTTCTTT.

The chain couples TRBV7-3 to TRBJ2-7; 11 nucleotides agree with TRBD2. The J segment lost 0 bases and the V segment lost 2 bases, leaving 9 bases of the junction unmatched. This CDR3 contains 18 residues. CDR1 SGHTA and CDR2 FQGTGA come from the germline V gene. The CDR3 DNA follows: TGTGCCAGCAGCTTAGGAGTAGCGGGAGGGGGGATCTCCTACGAGCAGTACTTC. Translation gives CASSLGVAGGGISYEQYF.

In the case of this clone: A much larger clone is a single base away; this may be a read error. The genes are TRBV29-1 and TRBJ1-2, with 10 nucleotides matching TRBD1. Losses at the gene ends were 2 bases for V and 4 bases for J; bases not matched to a gene: 10. This CDR3 comprises 16 residues. The germline V gene has CDR1 SQVTM and CDR2 ANQGSEA. CDR3 nucleotide sequence: TGCAGCGTTGAACCCGAGACAGGGGGCCCGAGCTATGGCTACACCTTC. Protein product: CSVEPETGGPSYGYTF.

V usage is TRBV11-1 and J usage is TRBJ2-1; 7 bases fit TRBD1. Trimming took 1 base from V and 9 from J; bases not matched to a gene: 9. Germline-derived CDR1 and CDR2 are SGHAT and FQDESV (reference sequence). This CDR3 spans 15 amino acids. As DNA, the CDR3 is TGTGCCAGCAGCTTAGAGGACAGGAGGAACAGTGAGCAGTTCTTC. Translation gives CASSLEDRRNSEQFF.

The genes are TRBV3-1 (or the pseudogene TRBV3-2) and TRBJ2-7, with TRBD2 identical over 8 bases. The CDR3 contains 16 residues. V gave up 5 bases and J gave up 5 bases; unmatched junction bases: 14. Germline values: CDR1 LGHDT, CDR2 YNNKEL (reference sequence). CDR3 sequence (DNA): TGTGCCAGCAGCTTAGGAAGCGGGACTAGAGATAACGAGCAGTACTTC. The encoded protein is CASSLGSGTRDNEQYF.

The chain combines TRBV3-1 (or the pseudogene TRBV3-2) with TRBJ2-4, with D unresolved. The CDR3 is made up of 15 amino acids. Trimming left V 1 base short and J 0 bases short, with 7 bases between. CDR1 and CDR2 from the germline V gene are LGHDT and YNNKEL (reference sequence). The CDR3 sequence: CASSQANLAKNIQYF. CDR3 sequence (DNA): TGTGCCAGCAGCCAAGCTAATCTAGCCAAAAACATTCAGTACTTC.